The entry that follows covers one T cell receptor (beta chain) sequence. Measured with immunoSEQ multiplex PCR; TCRdb has only the in-frame clones, and not every one. The table has approximately 48,000 clones, around 94% seen once; the top ten hold about 5.5%. CDR1 is SGHKS and CDR2 is YYEKEE in the germline V gene (reference sequence). Trimming at V came to 4 bases and at J to 4 bases, leaving 5 bases not matched to a gene. CDR3 size: 14 residues. This sample was taken from a study of T cell changes during pregnancy in multiple sclerosis. Sample: CD8+ T cells from peripheral blood mononuclear cells, taken before pregnancy. J is TRBJ2-7 and V is TRBV5-5; 10 bases fit TRBD2. This TCR was recovered from a female donor with multiple sclerosis, enrolled in a pregnancy study. The CDR3 region is CASSTGLAIYEQYF. In DNA, the CDR3 is TGTGCCAGCAGCACGGGACTAGCGATTTACGAGCAGTACTTC. Looking up the rest from reference TRBV5-5 and TRBJ2-7 gives the full variable domain: DAGVTQSPTHLIKTRGQQVTLRCSPISGHKSVSWYQQVLGQGPQFIFQYYEKEERGRGNFPDRFSARQFPNYSSELNVNALLLGDSALYLCASSTGLAIYEQYFGPGTRLTVT.